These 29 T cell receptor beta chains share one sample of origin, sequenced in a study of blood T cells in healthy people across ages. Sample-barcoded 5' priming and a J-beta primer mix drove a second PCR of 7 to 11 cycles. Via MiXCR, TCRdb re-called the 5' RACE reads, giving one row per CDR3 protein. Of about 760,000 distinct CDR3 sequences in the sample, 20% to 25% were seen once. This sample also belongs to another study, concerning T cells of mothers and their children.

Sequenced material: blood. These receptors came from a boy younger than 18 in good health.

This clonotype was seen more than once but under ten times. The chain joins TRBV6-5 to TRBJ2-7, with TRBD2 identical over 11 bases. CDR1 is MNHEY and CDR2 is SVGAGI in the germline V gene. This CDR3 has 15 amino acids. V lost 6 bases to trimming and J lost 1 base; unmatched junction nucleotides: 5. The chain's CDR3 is CASRTGTSGSYEQYF. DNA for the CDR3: TGTGCCAGCAGAACCGGGACTAGCGGATCCTACGAGCAGTACTTC.

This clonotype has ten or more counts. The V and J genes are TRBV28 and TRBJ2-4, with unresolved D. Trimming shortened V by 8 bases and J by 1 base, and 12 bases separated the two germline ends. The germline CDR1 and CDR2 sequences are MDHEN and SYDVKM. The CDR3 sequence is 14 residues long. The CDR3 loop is CASGRRRAKNIQYF. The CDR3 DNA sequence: TGTGCCAGCGGGCGCCGGCGGGCCAAAAACATTCAGTACTTC.

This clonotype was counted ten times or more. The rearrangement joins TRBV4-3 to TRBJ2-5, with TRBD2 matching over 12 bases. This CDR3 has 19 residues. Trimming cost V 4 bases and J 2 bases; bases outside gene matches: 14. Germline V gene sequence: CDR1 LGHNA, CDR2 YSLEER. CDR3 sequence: CASSLGLAGRQPLQETQYF. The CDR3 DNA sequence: TGCGCCAGCAGCCTAGGACTAGCGGGGCGCCAGCCCCTACAAGAGACCCAGTACTTC.

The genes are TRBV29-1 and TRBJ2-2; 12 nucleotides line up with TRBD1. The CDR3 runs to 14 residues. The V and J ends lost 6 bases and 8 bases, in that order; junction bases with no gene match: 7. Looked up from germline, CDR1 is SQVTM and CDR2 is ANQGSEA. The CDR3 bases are TGCAGCGTCCCGGGACAGGGGGCAGAAGGGGAGCTGTTTTTT. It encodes CSVPGQGAEGELFF.

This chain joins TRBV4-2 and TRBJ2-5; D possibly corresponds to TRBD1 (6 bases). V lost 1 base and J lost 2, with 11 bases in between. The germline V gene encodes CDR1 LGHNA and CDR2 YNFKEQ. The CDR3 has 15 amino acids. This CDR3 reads CASSQVWTAQETQYF. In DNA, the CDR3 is TGTGCCAGCAGCCAAGTATGGACAGCTCAAGAGACCCAGTACTTC.

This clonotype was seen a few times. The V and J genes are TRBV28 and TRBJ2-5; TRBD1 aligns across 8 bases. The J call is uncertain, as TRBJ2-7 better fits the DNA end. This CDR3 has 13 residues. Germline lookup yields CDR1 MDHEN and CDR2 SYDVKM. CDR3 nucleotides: TGTGCCAGCGGGGCCAGGGGGCCCTACGAGCAGTACTTC. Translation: CASGARGPYEQYF.

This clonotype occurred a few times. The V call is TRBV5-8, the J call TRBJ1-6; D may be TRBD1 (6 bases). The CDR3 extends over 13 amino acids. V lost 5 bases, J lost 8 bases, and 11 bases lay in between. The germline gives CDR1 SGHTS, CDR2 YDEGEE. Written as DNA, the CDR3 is TGTGCCAGCAGTTGGAACAGGGATTCACCCCTCCACTTT. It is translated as CASSWNRDSPLHF.

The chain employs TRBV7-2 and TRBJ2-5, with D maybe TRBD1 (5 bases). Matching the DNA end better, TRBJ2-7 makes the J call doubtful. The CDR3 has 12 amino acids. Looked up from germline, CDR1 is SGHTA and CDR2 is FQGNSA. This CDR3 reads CASSFYRSEQYF. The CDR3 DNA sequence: TGTGCCAGCAGCTTCTACAGGTCCGAGCAGTACTTC.

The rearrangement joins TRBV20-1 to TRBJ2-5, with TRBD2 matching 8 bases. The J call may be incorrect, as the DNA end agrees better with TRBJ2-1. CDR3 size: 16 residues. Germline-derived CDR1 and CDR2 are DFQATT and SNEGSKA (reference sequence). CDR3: CSARQLSGSVHNEQFF. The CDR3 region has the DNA TGCAGTGCTAGACAACTGAGCGGGAGCGTCCACAATGAGCAGTTCTTC.

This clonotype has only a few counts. Here the CDR3 reads CASSLEVGIAGTEAFF. The CDR3 DNA reads as TGTGCCAGCAGCTTAGAGGTCGGGATTGCTGGTACTGAAGCTTTCTTT. The chain is built from TRBV7-2 and TRBJ1-1, with D hard to call. Germline-derived CDR1 and CDR2 are SGHTA and FQGNSA. This CDR3 spans 16 amino acids. Trimming stripped 1 base from V and 5 bases from J, with 17 bases between.

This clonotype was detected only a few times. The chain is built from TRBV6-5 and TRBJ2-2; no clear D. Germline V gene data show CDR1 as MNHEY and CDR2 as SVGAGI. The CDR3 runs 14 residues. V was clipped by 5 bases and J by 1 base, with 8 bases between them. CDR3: CASSVSGNTGELFF. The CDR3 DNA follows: TGTGCCAGCAGTGTCTCGGGGAACACCGGGGAGCTGTTTTTT.

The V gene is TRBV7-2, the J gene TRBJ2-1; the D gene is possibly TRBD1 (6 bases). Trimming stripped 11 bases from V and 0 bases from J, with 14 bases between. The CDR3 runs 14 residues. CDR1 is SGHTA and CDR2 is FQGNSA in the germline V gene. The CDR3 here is CAGAGTISYNEQFF. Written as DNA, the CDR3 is TGTGCCGGGGCCGGGACAATCTCCTACAATGAGCAGTTCTTC. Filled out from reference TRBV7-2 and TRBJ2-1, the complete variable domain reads GAGVSQSPSNKVTEKGKDVELRCDPISGHTALYWYRQSLGQGLEFLIYFQGNSAPDKSGLPSDRFSAERTGGSVSTLTIQRTQQEDSAVYLCAGAGTISYNEQFFGPGTRLTVL.

This CDR3 reads CSARVEGTDTQYF. Written as DNA, the CDR3 is TGCAGTGCTAGGGTAGAGGGCACAGATACGCAGTATTTT. The rearrangement joins TRBV20-1 to TRBJ2-3; no clear D. The CDR3 runs 13 residues. Trimming took 3 bases from V and 1 from J, leaving 8 bases between them. Germline values: CDR1 DFQATT, CDR2 SNEGSKA (reference sequence).

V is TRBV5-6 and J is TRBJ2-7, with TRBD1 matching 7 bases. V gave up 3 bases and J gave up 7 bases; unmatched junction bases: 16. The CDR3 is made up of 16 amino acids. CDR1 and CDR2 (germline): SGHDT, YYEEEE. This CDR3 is CASSSTGDGTWGEQYF. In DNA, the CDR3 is TGTGCCAGCAGCTCCACAGGGGACGGTACCTGGGGGGAGCAGTACTTC.

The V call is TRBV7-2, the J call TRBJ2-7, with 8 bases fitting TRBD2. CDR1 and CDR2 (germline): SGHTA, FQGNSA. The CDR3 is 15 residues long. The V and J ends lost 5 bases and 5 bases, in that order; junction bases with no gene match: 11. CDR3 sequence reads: CASSPNGGGTHEQYF. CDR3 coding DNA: TGTGCCAGCAGCCCTAATGGCGGGGGGACCCACGAGCAGTACTTC.

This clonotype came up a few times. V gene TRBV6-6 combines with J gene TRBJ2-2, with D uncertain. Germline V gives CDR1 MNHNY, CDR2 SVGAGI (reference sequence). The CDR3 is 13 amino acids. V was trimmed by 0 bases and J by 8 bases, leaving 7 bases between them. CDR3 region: CASSYSGEGELFF. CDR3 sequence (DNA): TGTGCCAGCAGTTACTCTGGGGAAGGGGAGCTGTTTTTT.

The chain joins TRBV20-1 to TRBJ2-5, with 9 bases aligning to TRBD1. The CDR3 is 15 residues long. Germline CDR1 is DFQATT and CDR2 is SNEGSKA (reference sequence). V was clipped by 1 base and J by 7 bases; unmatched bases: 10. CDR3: CSARGDRATIATQYF. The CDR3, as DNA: TGCAGTGCTAGAGGGGACAGGGCCACAATTGCGACCCAGTACTTC.

The CDR3 region has the DNA TGTGCCAGCAGCTTGGGGGGAATCGGGAACACTGAAGCTTTCTTT. This sequence encodes CASSLGGIGNTEAFF. The chain carries TRBV5-5 and TRBJ1-1; D unclear. The V gene lost 0 bases and the J gene lost 1 base, with 10 bases spanning the gap. The CDR3 has 15 residues. In germline, CDR1 is SGHKS, CDR2 YYEKEE (reference sequence).

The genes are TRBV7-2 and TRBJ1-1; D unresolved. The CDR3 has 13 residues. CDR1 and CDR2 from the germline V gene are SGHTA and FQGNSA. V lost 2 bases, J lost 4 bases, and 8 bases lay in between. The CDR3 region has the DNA TGTGCCAGCAGCTTATTCAGCAGCACTGAAGCTTTCTTT. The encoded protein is CASSLFSSTEAFF.

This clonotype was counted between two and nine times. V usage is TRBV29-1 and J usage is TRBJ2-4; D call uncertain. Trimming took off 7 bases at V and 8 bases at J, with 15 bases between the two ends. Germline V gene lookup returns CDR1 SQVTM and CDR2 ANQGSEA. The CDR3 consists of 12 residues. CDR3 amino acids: CSGRTLGDIQYF. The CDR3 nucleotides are TGCAGCGGAAGGACCCTTGGGGACATTCAGTACTTC.

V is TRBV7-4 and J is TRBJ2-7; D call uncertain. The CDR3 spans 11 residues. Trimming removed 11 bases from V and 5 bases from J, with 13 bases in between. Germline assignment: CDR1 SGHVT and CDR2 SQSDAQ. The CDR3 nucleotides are TGTGCCTCTCAATCCCCGGACGAGCAGTACTTC. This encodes CASQSPDEQYF.

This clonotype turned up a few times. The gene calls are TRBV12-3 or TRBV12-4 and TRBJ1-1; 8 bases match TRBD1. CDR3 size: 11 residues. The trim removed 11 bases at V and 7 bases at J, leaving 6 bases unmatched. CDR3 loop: CASTGANEAFF. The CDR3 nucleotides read TGTGCCTCGACAGGGGCCAATGAAGCTTTCTTT.

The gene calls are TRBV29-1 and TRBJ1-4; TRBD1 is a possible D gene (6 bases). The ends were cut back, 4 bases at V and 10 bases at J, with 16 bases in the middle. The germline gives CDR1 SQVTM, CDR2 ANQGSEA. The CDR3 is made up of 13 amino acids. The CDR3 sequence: CSVVGGSGGKLFF. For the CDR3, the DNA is TGCAGCGTTGTAGGGGGTTCAGGAGGAAAACTGTTTTTT.

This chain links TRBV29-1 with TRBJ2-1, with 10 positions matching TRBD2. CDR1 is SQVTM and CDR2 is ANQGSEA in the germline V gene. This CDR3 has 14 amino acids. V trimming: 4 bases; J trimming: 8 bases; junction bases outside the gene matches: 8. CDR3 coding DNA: TGCAGCGTTGGGGAGCGGGAGGGCCGCGATGAGCAGTTCTTC. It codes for CSVGEREGRDEQFF.

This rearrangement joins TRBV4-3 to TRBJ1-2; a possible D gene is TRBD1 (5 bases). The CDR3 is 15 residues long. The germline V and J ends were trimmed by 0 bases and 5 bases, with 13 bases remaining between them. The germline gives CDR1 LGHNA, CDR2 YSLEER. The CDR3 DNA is TGCGCCAGCAGCCAAGATTGGCAGGGAAGATATGGCTACACCTTC. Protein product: CASSQDWQGRYGYTF.

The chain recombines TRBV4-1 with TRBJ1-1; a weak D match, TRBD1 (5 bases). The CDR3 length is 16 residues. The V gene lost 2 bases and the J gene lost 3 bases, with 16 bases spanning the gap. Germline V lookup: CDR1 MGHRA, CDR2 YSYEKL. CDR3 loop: CASSQLIMGEDTEAFF. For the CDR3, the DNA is TGCGCCAGCAGCCAACTTATTATGGGGGAGGACACTGAAGCTTTCTTT.

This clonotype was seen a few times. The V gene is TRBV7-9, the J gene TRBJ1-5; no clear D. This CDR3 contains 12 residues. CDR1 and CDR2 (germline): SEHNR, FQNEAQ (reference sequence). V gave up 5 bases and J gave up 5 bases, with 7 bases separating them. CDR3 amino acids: CASSPPDQPQHF. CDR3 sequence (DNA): TGTGCCAGCAGCCCGCCCGATCAGCCCCAGCATTTT. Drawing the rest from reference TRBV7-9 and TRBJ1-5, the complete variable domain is DTGVSQNPRHKITKRGQNVTFRCDPISEHNRLYWYRQTLGQGPEFLTYFQNEAQLEKSRLLSDRFSAERPKGSFSTLEIQRTEQGDSAMYLCASSPPDQPQHFGDGTRLSIL.

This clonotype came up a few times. CDR3 sequence: CASSPTPNYGYTF. DNA of the CDR3: TGCGCCAGCAGCCCGACACCTAACTATGGCTACACCTTC. The chain couples TRBV5-1 to TRBJ1-2; D is undetermined. V was cut by 4 bases and J by 0 bases, with 7 bases left in between. CDR3 length equals 13 residues. The germline gives CDR1 SGHRS, CDR2 YFSETQ.

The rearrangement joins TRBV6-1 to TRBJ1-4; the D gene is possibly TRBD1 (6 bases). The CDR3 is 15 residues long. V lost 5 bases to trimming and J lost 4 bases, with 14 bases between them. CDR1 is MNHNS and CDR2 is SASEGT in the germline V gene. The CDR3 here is CASSIQGQGNEKLFF. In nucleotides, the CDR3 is TGTGCCAGCAGTATTCAGGGGCAGGGTAATGAAAAACTGTTTTTT.